This T cell receptor (beta chain) was sequenced in a study of PD-L1 blockade in urothelial cancer. This clone was detected a few times. One end of the junction varies from germline; a read error may be responsible. Sequencing was performed with immunoSEQ multiplex PCR; in TCRdb, only in-frame clones are kept and a portion is missing. The sample carries 120,000 or so clones, more than 70% recorded once. Time point in this sample: peripheral blood 6 weeks after treatment start. CDR1 SGHTA and CDR2 FQGNSA come from the germline V gene. The CDR3 runs to 15 residues. The input for sequencing was PBMCs, taken around atezolizumab (anti-PD-L1) treatment. V and J are TRBV7-2 and TRBJ2-1, with 11 bases that match TRBD2. This clonotype was obtained from a man in his fifties or sixties with urothelial cancer. This CDR3 reads CASTLVSGGGKEQFF. The CDR3 DNA follows: TGTGCCAGCACCTTAGTTAGCGGGGGGGGAAAAGAGCAGTTCTTC.